This entry describes one T cell receptor (beta chain). The target of this receptor is not known. Nothing much larger sits one base from this clone, and base qualities are not available. The data were produced on an Illumina NovaSeq 6000. cDNA libraries for TCRalpha and TCRbeta were prepared by 5'RACE using constant-segment primers, with sample barcodes and unique molecular identifiers added. RNA was extracted from every sample with Trizol reagent. Amplification of the libraries took two PCR steps, and the second step added a second sample barcode plus Illumina TruSeq adapters. Sequencing of libraries was performed on an Illumina NovaSeq with 2 x 150 bp paired-end reads. For the original study's pipeline: Demultiplexing of reads and collapsing into UMI-guided consensus sequences were performed with migec v1.2.7. Using mixcr v2.1.11, the UMI consensuses were aligned to TRA and TRB V and J templates and assembled into clonotypes. A clonotype was counted as expanded or contracted only if both edgeR and NoisET called the change significant, with noise models trained on biological replicates. For edgeR calls, the thresholds were a false discovery rate-adjusted p below 0.01 and a log2 fold-change of 1. As an exploratory analysis of dynamics, max-normalized trajectories of the 1000 most abundant clonotypes were examined by PCA with hierarchical clustering. Each responding clone was given a CD4 or CD8 phenotype based on the CD4+ and CD8+ repertoires, which had been sequenced separately. The public reads were run again by TCRdb, first through fastp at Q25 and then through MiXCR, and only productive beta chains were kept. Entries are consolidated by CDR3 protein sequence, retaining the most common genes and DNA. TCRdb's processing, not the authors' own work, is the source of the V and J calls. Within this sample are hundreds of thousands of distinct CDR3 sequences, with 20% of them counted one time only. The ten largest make up approximately 12% of the sample.

The sample comes from a study of T-cell memory formation after mild COVID-19 (dated by TCRdb to 2020 to 2022). Background on the whole study: TCR sequence clusters from the two donors were largely donor specific. Longitudinal TCRalpha and TCRbeta repertoire sequencing tracked T-cell clones expanding and contracting after mild COVID-19 in a couple of donors. The cohort was made up of two young adult volunteers, one female and one male, who were previously healthy.

Results the study describes overall, beyond this receptor: The second-wave clones that peaked on day 37 were not confirmed to be SARS-CoV-2 specific. Some responding clones were found in pre-infection memory, which suggests that pre-existing cross-reactive memory T cells took part in the SARS-CoV-2 response. Clones that contracted from day 15 to 85 showed balanced CD4/CD8 phenotypes, whereas a second wave of clones that expanded from day 15 to 37 leaned towards CD4+. Contracting CD4+ clones were located mainly in the CM and EM memory subsets, whereas CD8+ clones were found to be enriched in EMRA. Only a couple of mild cases were covered in the study, and larger cohorts including severe cases with pre-infection samples were considered necessary.

Ficoll-Paque density gradient centrifugation was the method used to isolate PBMCs. The receptor was isolated from an adult woman who had mild COVID-19 (a few samples of this study predate the infection). The sample titles of this study are shuffled in the database, so cell type and time point are left out; the donor was told from shared clones. Sequencing was performed on PBMCs or a T cell subset sorted from them (not recorded which).

The CDR3 reads as follows: CASSFRQGGNNEQFF. The DNA reads as follows: TGCGCCAGCAGTTTTAGACAGGGGGGCAACAATGAGCAGTTCTTC. The receptor chain draws on TRBV5-1 and TRBJ2-1, with 9 bases in between that match TRBD1. The germline V end is reduced by 5 bases and the J end by 5 bases; junction bases left unmatched: 8. Per the germline V gene, SGHRS is the CDR1 and YFSETQ is the CDR2. Taken from cysteine to phenylalanine, the CDR3 has 15 residues. Only CDR3 DNA is held: 45 bases, read in frame from base 1.